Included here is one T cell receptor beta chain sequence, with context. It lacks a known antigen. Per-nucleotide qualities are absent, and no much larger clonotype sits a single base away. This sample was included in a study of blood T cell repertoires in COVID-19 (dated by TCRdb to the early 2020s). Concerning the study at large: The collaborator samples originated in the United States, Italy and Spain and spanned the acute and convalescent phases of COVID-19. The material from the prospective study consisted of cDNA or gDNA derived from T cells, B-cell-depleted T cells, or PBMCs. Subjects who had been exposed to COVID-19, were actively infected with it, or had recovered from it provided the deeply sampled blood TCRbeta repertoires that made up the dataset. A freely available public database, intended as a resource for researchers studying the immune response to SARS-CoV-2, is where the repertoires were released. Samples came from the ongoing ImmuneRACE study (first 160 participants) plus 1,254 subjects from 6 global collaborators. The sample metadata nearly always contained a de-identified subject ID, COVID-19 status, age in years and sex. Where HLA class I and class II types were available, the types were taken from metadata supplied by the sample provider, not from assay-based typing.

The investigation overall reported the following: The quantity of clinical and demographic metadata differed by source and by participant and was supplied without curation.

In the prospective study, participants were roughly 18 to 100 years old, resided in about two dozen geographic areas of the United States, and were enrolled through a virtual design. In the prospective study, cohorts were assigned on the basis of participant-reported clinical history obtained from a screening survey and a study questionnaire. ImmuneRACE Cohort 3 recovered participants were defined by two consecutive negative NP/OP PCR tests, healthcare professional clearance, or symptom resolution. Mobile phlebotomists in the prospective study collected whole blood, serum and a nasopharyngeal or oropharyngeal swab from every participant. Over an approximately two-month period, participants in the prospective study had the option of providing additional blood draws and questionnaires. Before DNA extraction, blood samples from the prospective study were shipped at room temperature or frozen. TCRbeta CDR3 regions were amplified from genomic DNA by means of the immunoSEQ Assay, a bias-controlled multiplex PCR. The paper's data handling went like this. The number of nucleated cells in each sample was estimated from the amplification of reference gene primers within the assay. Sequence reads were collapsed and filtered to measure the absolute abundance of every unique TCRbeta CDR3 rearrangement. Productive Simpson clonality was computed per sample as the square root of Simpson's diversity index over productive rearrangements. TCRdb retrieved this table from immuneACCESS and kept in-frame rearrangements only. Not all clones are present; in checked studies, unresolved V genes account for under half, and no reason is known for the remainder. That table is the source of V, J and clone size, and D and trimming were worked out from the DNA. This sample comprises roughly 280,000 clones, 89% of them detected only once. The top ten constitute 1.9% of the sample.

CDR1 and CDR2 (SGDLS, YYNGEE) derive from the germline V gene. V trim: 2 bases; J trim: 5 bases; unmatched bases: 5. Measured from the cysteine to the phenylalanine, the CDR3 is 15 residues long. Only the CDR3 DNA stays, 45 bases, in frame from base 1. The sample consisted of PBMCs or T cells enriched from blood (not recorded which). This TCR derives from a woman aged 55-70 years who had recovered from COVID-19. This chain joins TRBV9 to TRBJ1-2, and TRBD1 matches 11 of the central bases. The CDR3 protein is CASSVAGQGGYGYTF. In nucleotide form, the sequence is TGTGCCAGCAGCGTTGCGGGACAGGGGGGTTATGGCTACACCTTC.